A single sample gave rise to the 18 T cell receptor beta chains below, sequenced in a study of beta chain features in type 1 diabetes. As every portion of the isolated RNA was reverse transcribed, the sequencing read expressed TCRB transcripts. Data came from immunoSEQ multiplex PCR; TCRdb stores just in-frame clones and leaves some out. The sample lists over 300,000 clones, roughly 8% occurring once. The sequencing sample was made of central memory CD4+ T cells from blood. The receptors were gathered from a woman between 18 and 29 years old in good health.

CDR3 amino acids: CASSGDSSYEQYF. The CDR3 DNA sequence: TGTGCCAGCAGTGGGGACAGCTCCTACGAGCAGTACTTC. The V and J genes are TRBV6-1 and TRBJ2-7; 7 bases agree with TRBD1. The J segment lost 0 bases and the V segment lost 4 bases, leaving 0 bases of the junction unmatched. This CDR3 spans 13 amino acids. In germline, CDR1 is MNHNS, CDR2 SASEGT.

This chain joins TRBV15 and TRBJ2-7; no clear D gene. Germline lookup yields CDR1 LNHNV and CDR2 YYDKDF (reference sequence). V was trimmed by 1 base and J by 3 bases, leaving 10 bases between them. This CDR3 is 14 amino acids long. The CDR3 reads CATSRGGQVYEQYF. DNA for the CDR3: TGTGCCACCAGCAGAGGAGGCCAGGTCTACGAGCAGTACTTC.

This chain connects TRBV6-5 to TRBJ2-5; 7 nucleotides agree with TRBD2. Trimming at V came to 5 bases and at J to 8 bases, leaving 11 bases not matched to a gene. Germline CDR1 MNHEY, CDR2 SVGAGI. The CDR3 totals 14 residues. The CDR3 region is CASSAGASKGTQYF. The DNA for the CDR3 is TGTGCCAGCAGTGCGGGAGCCAGTAAGGGAACCCAGTACTTC.

The chain combines TRBV28 with TRBJ2-3, with D possibly matching TRBD2 (6 bases). Germline CDR1 is MDHEN and CDR2 is SYDVKM. The CDR3 runs to 19 residues. V was clipped by 4 bases and J by 2 bases, with 25 bases between them. CDR3: CASSSFSRRLVTLTDTQYF. The CDR3 DNA follows: TGTGCCAGCAGTTCCTTTAGTCGTCGACTAGTTACCCTCACAGATACGCAGTATTTT.

The chain recombines TRBV7-9 with TRBJ2-3; 9 bases match TRBD2. Looked up from germline, CDR1 is SEHNR and CDR2 is FQNEAQ (reference sequence). The CDR3 is 15 residues long. After removal of 4 bases from V and 1 base from J, the junction contained 3 bases not matched to a gene. The CDR3: CASSYTSGRTDTQYF. CDR3 DNA: TGTGCCAGCAGCTATACTAGCGGGCGCACAGATACGCAGTATTTT.

The V gene is TRBV5-1, the J gene TRBJ2-1; possible D gene TRBD2, 6 bases. This CDR3 contains 15 residues. V lost 1 base and J 9 bases, leaving 17 bases between the germline ends. The germline CDR1 and CDR2 sequences are SGHRS and YFSETQ. The CDR3 DNA sequence: TGCGCCAGCAGCTTGATATCGTTTCGGGAGAGTGAGCAGTTCTTC. Protein sequence: CASSLISFRESEQFF.

This clone was picked up a small number of times. The CDR3 DNA sequence: TGCGCCAGCAGCCAAGCAATACACTATGGCTACACCTTC. This encodes CASSQAIHYGYTF. V gene TRBV4-3 combines with J gene TRBJ1-2; unclear D gene. The ends were cut back, 1 base at V and 3 bases at J, with 6 bases in the middle. The CDR3 covers 13 residues. Germline assignment: CDR1 LGHNA and CDR2 YSLEER.

This clone was detected a few times. The chain uses TRBV12-2 and TRBJ2-5; TRBD1 reflects the table's D call only, with no check against the DNA. TRBV12-2 represents a pseudogene. There are 15 residues in the CDR3. The CDR3 reads CASRLATEYQETQYF. Written as DNA, the CDR3 is TGTGCAAGTCGCTTAGCGACAGAGTACCAAGAGACCCAGTACTTC.

This clone was recorded a few times. This chain connects TRBV4-3 to TRBJ2-5, with D possibly matching TRBD1 (6 bases). With the DNA end fitting TRBJ2-7 better, the J assignment may be wrong. Looked up from germline, CDR1 is LGHNA and CDR2 is YSLEER. The CDR3 covers 18 residues. In DNA form, the CDR3 reads TGCGCCAGCAGCCAAGAGCGGACCAGGGGTTTCACTGTCTACGAGCAGTACTTC. Amino acids: CASSQERTRGFTVYEQYF.

The gene calls are TRBV5-4 and TRBJ2-2, with TRBD2 as a possible D gene (5 bases). Germline assignment: CDR1 SGHNT and CDR2 YYREEE (reference sequence). The V end lost 1 base, the J end lost 8 bases, and 15 bases lay between the germline ends. This CDR3 spans 15 amino acids. In DNA, the CDR3 is TGTGCCAGCAGCTTGCCCCCTTTGGGAGATGGGGAGCTGTTTTTT. Its translation: CASSLPPLGDGELFF.

This clone was found a few times. The chain has TRBV29-1 and TRBJ2-1; 14 nucleotides line up with TRBD2. The V gene end was trimmed by 5 bases and the J gene end by 8 bases; junction bases not matched to a gene: 5. CDR1 SQVTM and CDR2 ANQGSEA come from the germline V gene. The CDR3 sequence is 14 residues long. Written as DNA, the CDR3 is TGCAGCGTTCAAGGGACTAGCGGGAGTCATGAGCAGTTCTTC. Amino acids: CSVQGTSGSHEQFF.

This clone was recorded a few times. The chain links TRBV2 to TRBJ2-3, with 8 nucleotides matching TRBD2. CDR1 SNHLY and CDR2 FYNNEI come from the germline V gene. The CDR3 contains 18 residues. After removal of 1 base from V and 0 bases from J, the junction contained 9 bases not matched to a gene. DNA for the CDR3: TGTGCCAGCAGTGAAGGCCAAATGAGCGGGGGAAGCACAGATACGCAGTATTTT. Its translation is CASSEGQMSGGSTDTQYF. The complete variable domain, with remaining parts taken from reference TRBV2 and TRBJ2-3, reads EPEVTQTPSHQVTQMGQEVILRCVPISNHLYFYWYRQILGQKVEFLVSFYNNEISEKSEIFDDQFSVERPDGSNFTLKIRSTKLEDSAMYFCASSEGQMSGGSTDTQYFGPGTRLTVL.

This chain joins TRBV11-2 and TRBJ2-3; a possible D gene is TRBD2 (6 bases). CDR1 is SGHAT and CDR2 is FQNNGV in the germline V gene. CDR3 length: 16 amino acids. V gave up 1 base and J gave up 0 bases, with 11 bases separating them. CDR3 DNA sequence: TGTGCCAGCAGCTTAGTGGCGGGACCTAGCACAGATACGCAGTATTTT. Its translation: CASSLVAGPSTDTQYF.

This clone was seen a handful of times. This chain links TRBV28 with TRBJ2-7; TRBD1 is a possible D gene (7 bases). Trimming pared 3 bases from V and 7 bases from J, leaving 16 bases between. The V gene's germline CDR1 is MDHEN and CDR2 SYDVKM. This CDR3 is 14 amino acids long. The CDR3 reads CASSLNRGGREQYF. DNA for the CDR3: TGTGCCAGCAGTTTGAACAGGGGAGGCAGAGAGCAGTACTTC.

The CDR3 region has the DNA TGTGCCAGCAGTTCAGGGACTAGCGGATACACCGGGGAGCTGTTTTTT. Amino acid sequence: CASSSGTSGYTGELFF. The chain links TRBV27 to TRBJ2-2; 11 positions agree with TRBD2. The germline CDR1 and CDR2 sequences are MNHEY and SMNVEV (reference sequence). J lost 3 bases, V lost 4 bases, and 4 bases had no gene match. The CDR3 contains 16 residues.

This clone was counted between two and nine times. CDR3 DNA: TGTGCCAGTAGTATGGGACTAGTAGGAGGCGATACGCAGTATTTT. Its protein product is CASSMGLVGGDTQYF. The chain links TRBV19 to TRBJ2-3, with TRBD2 matching 8 bases. Germline CDR1 and CDR2: LNHDA and SQIVND (reference sequence). The V gene end was trimmed by 3 bases and the J gene end by 6 bases; junction bases not matched to a gene: 8. CDR3 length equals 15 residues.

This clone was picked up a small number of times. The rearrangement joins TRBV7-2 to TRBJ2-2; maybe TRBD1 (5 bases). Trimming removed 3 bases at V and 4 bases at J, with 9 bases between. This CDR3 spans 14 amino acids. CDR1 SGHTA and CDR2 FQGNSA come from the germline V gene. CDR3 nucleotides: TGTGCCAGCAGCTTGCGACAGTCCACCGGGGAGCTGTTTTTT. This sequence encodes CASSLRQSTGELFF.

This clone came up many times. The CDR3 loop reads CASSSGQGATNEKLFF. The DNA of the CDR3 is TGTGCCAGCAGCTCCGGACAGGGCGCAACTAATGAAAAACTGTTTTTT. The V gene is TRBV11-1, the J gene TRBJ1-4; 8 nucleotides match TRBD1. Per germline, CDR1 SGHAT and CDR2 FQDESV (reference sequence). V lost 4 bases, J lost 0 bases, and 4 bases stayed unmatched. The CDR3 totals 16 residues.